This T cell receptor beta chain appears in the sequencing data of a study of cytomegalovirus exposure and HLA in healthy donors. General observations from the study: A cluster of highly shared sequence variants was likely a sequencing artifact. Investigators reported fewer than 200 TCR beta chains as tied to cytomegalovirus. Within an earlier analysis, most TCR beta V segments proved productive either about 90% or about 30% of the time.

This PCR relied on a set of 60 Vbeta primers and 13 Jbeta primers. TCRdb keeps only in-frame clones here, not all; method: immunoSEQ multiplex PCR. The sample carries under 130,000 clones, nearly 15% recorded once. Germline V gene sequence: CDR1 SNHLY, CDR2 FYNNEI. V dropped 5 bases and J dropped 2 bases, with 15 bases sitting between them. The CDR3 is made up of 16 amino acids. This clone has a handful of counts. Its antigen is unidentified. The rearrangement links TRBV2 to TRBJ2-2; D uncertain. Sequenced: PBMCs. The clonotype originates from a female donor in good health and CMV-seronegative. CDR3 in DNA: TGTGCCAGCAGTATTGACACCGCCACCAACACCGGGGAGCTGTTTTTT. Translation gives CASSIDTATNTGELFF. The full variable domain, completed using reference TRBV2 and TRBJ2-2, is EPEVTQTPSHQVTQMGQEVILRCVPISNHLYFYWYRQILGQKVEFLVSFYNNEISEKSEIFDDQFSVERPDGSNFTLKIRSTKLEDSAMYFCASSIDTATNTGELFFGEGSRLTVL.